The rows below give T cell receptor beta chains drawn from one sample of a study of response to subunit inactivated influenza vaccine. TCRdb itself ran the RT-PCR reads through MiXCR, one entry per CDR3 protein. The table has about 520,000 distinct CDR3 sequences, 7.2% seen once. The sequences come from PBMCs from blood, collected 23 months after vaccination. Receptor source: a man in his fifties or sixties who received an inactivated influenza vaccine. Both conserved end residues are part of each CDR3. D genes are given only for firm matches. Size values are once, few and many counts, or a class for expanded clones, and some rows have none.

cdr3_nt cdr3_aa j_call clone_size v_call d_call
TGCGCCAGCAGCCAAGACGGGCACGCCGGGGAGCTGTTTTTT CASSQDGHAGELFF TRBJ2-2 few TRBV4-3 NA
TGTGCCAGCAGCTTAGCGCTTAGGGGCGATCAGCCCCAGCATTTT CASSLALRGDQPQHF TRBJ1-5 NA TRBV7-8 NA
TGTGCCAGCAGTTTAGACCCGTTCTATGGGGTCAATGGCTACACCTTC CASSLDPFYGVNGYTF TRBJ1-2 few TRBV12-3/TRBV12-4 NA
TGTGCCAGCAGCGGGCTACCGGGACAGGGGAAGGAGACCCAGTACTTC CASSGLPGQGKETQYF TRBJ2-5 NA TRBV9 TRBD1
TGTGCCAGCAGCCCCCTGGACAGGGGGTCTGGCTACACCTTC CASSPLDRGSGYTF TRBJ1-2 many TRBV11-2 TRBD1
TGTGCCAGCAGCCAAGAGACTAGACACGAGCAGTACTTC CASSQETRHEQYF TRBJ2-7 few TRBV4-2 NA
TGTGCCATCAGTGAGTCATTCAGGGGGGAGACCCAGTACTTC CAISESFRGETQYF TRBJ2-5 few TRBV10-3 TRBD1
TGTGCCGGTATCCAGGGGGGTGGCTACAATGAGCAGTTCTTC CAGIQGGGYNEQFF TRBJ2-1 NA TRBV30 NA
TGTGCCAGCAGTTTGGGGGGAGAGTACGAGCAGTACTTC CASSLGGEYEQYF TRBJ2-7 NA TRBV28 NA
TGTGCCAGCAGGGATTCTTTTAGCACAGATACGCAGTATTTT CASRDSFSTDTQYF TRBJ2-3 many TRBV12-3/TRBV12-4 NA
TGTGCCAGCAGCCAAGACCTGGACAGCCAAGAGACCCAGTACTTC CASSQDLDSQETQYF TRBJ2-5 NA TRBV4-2 NA
TGTGCCAGCAGCAAAGAAGTAGACAGGGAATCATCGAACACTGAAGCTTTCTTT CASSKEVDRESSNTEAFF TRBJ1-1 many TRBV21-1 NA
TGCAGTGCTCGCGGGGACAGGGATTACACAGATACGCAGTATTTT CSARGDRDYTDTQYF TRBJ2-3 many TRBV20-1 TRBD1
TGTGCCAGCAGTGAGAACGGGGCCCAAGAGACCCAGTACTTC CASSENGAQETQYF TRBJ2-5 few TRBV2 NA
TGTGCCATCAGTGCGACTAGCGGGGGGGCCGGGGAGCTGTTTTTT CAISATSGGAGELFF TRBJ2-2 NA TRBV10-3 TRBD2
TGTGCCAGCAGTTCCCGGGGACCTAGATGGTTCACTGAAGCTTTCTTT CASSSRGPRWFTEAFF TRBJ1-1 NA TRBV27 NA
TGTGCCATCAGTGAGTCGGGCATAATGAACACTGAAGCTTTCTTT CAISESGIMNTEAFF TRBJ1-1 few TRBV10-3 NA
TGTGCCAGCAGCTCAGAAGGCGGGACCCAAGAGACCCAGTACTTC CASSSEGGTQETQYF TRBJ2-5 many TRBV7-9 NA
TGCGCCAGCAGCCGGGAAGTGGGACAGGGGGTGTATAACTATGGCTACACCTTC CASSREVGQGVYNYGYTF TRBJ1-2 many TRBV5-1 TRBD1
TGTGCCAGCAGCTCCCTGAGAGGGGAGCTGTTTTTT CASSSLRGELFF TRBJ2-2 NA TRBV11-3 NA
TGTGCCAGCAGCCACCTTGAGGATCGGGAGCTGTTTTTT CASSHLEDRELFF TRBJ2-2 few TRBV4-2 NA
TGCGCCAGCAGCCAGACGTCTAGCACAGATACGCAGTATTTT CASSQTSSTDTQYF TRBJ2-3 few TRBV5-1 NA
TGCAGTGCTAGAGTAGGGAGCGGGGGAAACTACAATGAGCAGTTCTTC CSARVGSGGNYNEQFF TRBJ2-1 few TRBV20-1 TRBD2
TGTGCCATCAGTGAGGGGAGCAGTAGCGAGGAGCTGTTTTTT CAISEGSSSEELFF TRBJ2-2 NA TRBV10-3 NA
TGTGCCTGGATGGACAGGTTTATGAACACTGAAGCTTTCTTT CAWMDRFMNTEAFF TRBJ1-1 NA TRBV30 TRBD1
TGTGCCACCAGCAGAGGAAAGAACACTGAAGCTTTCTTT CATSRGKNTEAFF TRBJ1-1 few TRBV15 NA
TGCGCCAGCAGCTGGACCGGGACCAACATCGAGCAGTACTTC CASSWTGTNIEQYF TRBJ2-7 NA TRBV5-1 NA
TGTGCCAGCAGTTACTCCCCCACTGAAGCTTTCTTT CASSYSPTEAFF TRBJ1-1 many TRBV6-6 NA
TGCAGTGCTAGGGGTCTAGCGGGGGAGCAGTTCTACGAGCAGTACTTC CSARGLAGEQFYEQYF TRBJ2-7 NA TRBV20-1 TRBD2
TGTGCCAGCATCGTAGAGGGGGGAGGAGAGTTCGAGCAGTACTTC CASIVEGGGEFEQYF TRBJ2-7 NA TRBV9 NA
TGCAGCGTTGAATGGGACTACAAACCACCAAGCACAGATACGCAGTATTTT CSVEWDYKPPSTDTQYF TRBJ2-3 NA TRBV29-1 TRBD2
TGTGCCAGCAACCATCTGGGGCCAGGAGAGACCCAGTACTTC CASNHLGPGETQYF TRBJ2-5 NA TRBV7-2 NA
TGTGCCTGGAGTGCTAGCCCAGAGACCCAGTACTTC CAWSASPETQYF TRBJ2-5 NA TRBV30 NA
TGCGCCAGCAGCTGGGATACTAGCGGGAGGCAAGAGACCCAGTACTTC CASSWDTSGRQETQYF TRBJ2-5 few TRBV5-1 TRBD2
TGTGCCAGCAGCCGCCAGGGGACTAGCGGGAGTTCCAAAAACATTCAGTACTTC CASSRQGTSGSSKNIQYF TRBJ2-4 few TRBV3-2 NA
TGTGCCAGCAGAGGGGACAGGGGTCCAAGCTCCTATAATTCACCCCTCCACTTT CASRGDRGPSSYNSPLHF TRBJ1-6 NA TRBV6-1 TRBD1
TGTGCCAGCAGCTTAAACGAAGATACGCAGTATTTT CASSLNEDTQYF TRBJ2-3 many TRBV11-2 NA